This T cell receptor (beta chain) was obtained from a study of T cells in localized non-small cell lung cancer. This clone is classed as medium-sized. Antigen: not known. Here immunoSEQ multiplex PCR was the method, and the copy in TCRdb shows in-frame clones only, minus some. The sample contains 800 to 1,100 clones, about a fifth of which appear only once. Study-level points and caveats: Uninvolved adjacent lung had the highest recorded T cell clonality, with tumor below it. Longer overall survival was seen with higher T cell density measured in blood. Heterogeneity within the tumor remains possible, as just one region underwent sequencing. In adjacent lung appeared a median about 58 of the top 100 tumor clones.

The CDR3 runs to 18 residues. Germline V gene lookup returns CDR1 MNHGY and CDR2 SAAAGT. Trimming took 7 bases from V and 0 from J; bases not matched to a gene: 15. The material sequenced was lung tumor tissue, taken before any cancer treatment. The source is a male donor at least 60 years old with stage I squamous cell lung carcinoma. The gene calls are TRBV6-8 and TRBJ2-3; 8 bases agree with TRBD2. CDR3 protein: CASTPWGAGDTSTDTQYF. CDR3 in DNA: TGTGCCAGCACCCCCTGGGGAGCGGGGGACACTAGCACAGATACGCAGTATTTT.